The 14 T cell receptor beta chains given below trace back to one sample, sequenced in a study of shared clonotypes between healthy human individuals. Libraries were prepared by immunoSEQ multiplex PCR; TCRdb keeps only in-frame clonotypes and omits some of them. This table holds about 2,500,000 clones, around 94% found once. The sample comprised naive CD4+ T cells sorted from blood. The subset was: CD45RA+ positively selected. The receptors stem from a man in his late teens or twenties in good health.

The chain joins TRBV7-3 to TRBJ2-5; 10 nucleotides line up with TRBD2. This CDR3 comprises 15 residues. Germline lookup yields CDR1 SGHTA and CDR2 FQGTGA. V lost 5 bases to trimming and J lost 5 bases; unmatched junction nucleotides: 8. The chain's CDR3 is CASSPGTSAFETQYF. The CDR3 DNA follows: TGTGCCAGCAGCCCGGGGACTAGCGCTTTTGAGACCCAGTACTTC.

This chain links TRBV18 with TRBJ2-7; no firm D call. Looked up from germline, CDR1 is KGHSH and CDR2 is LQKENI. This CDR3 spans 15 amino acids. Deletions cut 4 bases from V and 3 bases from J, with 16 bases between. The CDR3 region is CASSQLGIAGYEQYF. CDR3 in DNA: TGTGCCAGCTCACAGCTGGGGATAGCAGGCTACGAGCAGTACTTC.

The rearrangement links TRBV28 to TRBJ1-4; a weak D match, TRBD1 (5 bases). The V gene's germline CDR1 is MDHEN and CDR2 SYDVKM. V was pared by 1 base and J by 10 bases, with 16 bases between. This CDR3 has 15 amino acids. The CDR3 coding sequence is TGTGCCAGCAGTTTATTAGTTACAGGTCCCCGAAAACTGTTTTTT. Translation gives CASSLLVTGPRKLFF.

The chain has TRBV4-3 and TRBJ2-3, with 14 nucleotides matching TRBD2. V trimming: 2 bases; J trimming: 4 bases; junction bases outside the gene matches: 20. CDR3 length equals 22 residues. The germline V gene encodes CDR1 LGHNA and CDR2 YSLEER. The CDR3 bases are TGCGCCAGCAGCCAAAAGCTTCCGGCTAAGGGGACTAGCGGGAGTAGGGCAGATACGCAGTATTTT. It encodes CASSQKLPAKGTSGSRADTQYF.

The J gene is TRBJ2-7, the V gene TRBV6-1; D may correspond to TRBD1 or TRBD2 (6 bases each). The CDR3 spans 15 residues. V was cut by 5 bases and J by 3 bases, with 17 bases left in between. CDR1 and CDR2 (germline): MNHNS, SASEGT. The CDR3 nucleotides are TGTGCCAGCAGTCGGGGGCAAGGGGTTTTCTACGAGCAGTACTTC. Translated: CASSRGQGVFYEQYF.

This clone has only one observation. The chain uses TRBV10-3 and TRBJ2-1; a weak D match, TRBD1 (6 bases). The V gene's germline CDR1 is ENHRY and CDR2 SYGVKD. The length of the CDR3 is 14 residues. Trimming pared 2 bases from V and 3 bases from J, leaving 8 bases between. CDR3 DNA: TGTGCCATCAGTGAGACGGACAGCTACAATGAGCAGTTCTTC. Protein sequence: CAISETDSYNEQFF.

V and J are TRBV5-4 and TRBJ2-5; 7 bases align to TRBD1. The CDR3 consists of 16 residues. From germline, CDR1 is SGHNT and CDR2 YYREEE (reference sequence). Trimming cost V 0 bases and J 1 base; bases outside gene matches: 6. Written as DNA, the CDR3 is TGTGCCAGCAGCTTGGCCGGGACAGCAACCCAAGAGACCCAGTACTTC. Its translation: CASSLAGTATQETQYF. Looking up the rest from reference TRBV5-4 and TRBJ2-5 gives the full variable domain: ETGVTQSPTHLIKTRGQQVTLRCSSQSGHNTVSWYQQALGQGPQFIFQYYREEENGRGNFPPRFSGLQFPNYSSELNVNALELDDSALYLCASSLAGTATQETQYFGPGTRLLVL.

The chain carries TRBV28 and TRBJ1-5, with D perhaps matching TRBD1 (6 bases). CDR1 MDHEN and CDR2 SYDVKM come from the germline V gene. V was trimmed by 7 bases and J by 2 bases, leaving 18 bases between them. The length of the CDR3 is 16 residues. The CDR3 nucleotides are TGTGCCAGCAAAAGGGGGGTCAGGGAGGGCAATCAGCCCCAGCATTTT. It translates to CASKRGVREGNQPQHF.

A single count supports this clone. This chain connects TRBV6-4 to TRBJ2-3; 12 positions match TRBD2. Germline V gene data show CDR1 as MRHNA and CDR2 as SNTAGT. The CDR3 runs 17 residues. V shed 2 bases and J 6 bases; nucleotides not matched to a gene: 9. The CDR3 reads CASSDRTSGRKMDTQYF. The CDR3 DNA follows: TGTGCCAGCAGTGACCGAACTAGCGGGAGGAAAATGGATACGCAGTATTTT.

This chain uses TRBV7-2 with TRBJ2-5; D possibly corresponds to TRBD1 (6 bases). Trimming took 6 bases from V and 10 from J, leaving 15 bases between them. CDR1 and CDR2 (germline): SGHTA, FQGNSA. This CDR3 has 12 residues. CDR3 amino acids: CASRQDSWNQYF. CDR3 nucleotide sequence: TGTGCCAGCAGACAGGACAGTTGGAACCAGTACTTC. Full variable domain (remainder filled in from reference TRBV7-2 and TRBJ2-5): GAGVSQSPSNKVTEKGKDVELRCDPISGHTALYWYRQSLGQGLEFLIYFQGNSAPDKSGLPSDRFSAERTGGSVSTLTIQRTQQEDSAVYLCASRQDSWNQYFGPGTRLLVL.

This rearrangement joins TRBV4-1 to TRBJ1-5, with D maybe TRBD1 (6 bases). CDR1 MGHRA and CDR2 YSYEKL come from the germline V gene. The V end was cut by 0 bases, the J end by 6 bases, with 9 bases between. There are 14 residues in the CDR3. CDR3 sequence reads: CASSQDRGTQPQHF. CDR3 nucleotide sequence: TGCGCCAGCAGCCAAGATAGGGGGACTCAGCCCCAGCATTTT.

The V call is TRBV11-2, the J call TRBJ2-1; 9 bases align to TRBD2. The CDR3 sequence is 16 residues long. The V gene's germline CDR1 is SGHAT and CDR2 FQNNGV. After removal of 2 bases from V and 10 bases from J, the junction contained 12 bases not matched to a gene. This chain's CDR3 is CASSLSGSGRMGEQFF. CDR3 DNA sequence: TGTGCCAGCAGCTTATCCGGGAGCGGGAGGATGGGGGAGCAGTTCTTC.

This chain uses TRBV6-5 with TRBJ1-2; maybe TRBD1 (5 bases). Trimming left V 2 bases short and J 7 bases short, with 8 bases between. The CDR3 sequence is 12 residues long. Germline values: CDR1 MNHEY, CDR2 SVGAGI. Here the CDR3 DNA reads TGTGCCAGCAGTTACGTCGGGGGTGGCTACACCTTC. Translated: CASSYVGGGYTF.

This rearrangement joins TRBV28 to TRBJ1-6, with unresolved D. From germline, CDR1 is MDHEN and CDR2 SYDVKM. The CDR3 sequence is 18 residues long. Trimming took 3 bases from V and 5 from J, leaving 20 bases between them. The CDR3 protein is CASSFWAVGQPNNSPLHF. The CDR3 region has the DNA TGTGCCAGCAGTTTTTGGGCCGTCGGGCAGCCTAATAATTCACCCCTCCACTTT. Filled out from reference TRBV28 and TRBJ1-6, the complete variable domain reads DVKVTQSSRYLVKRTGEKVFLECVQDMDHENMFWYRQDPGLGLRLIYFSYDVKMKEKGDIPEGYSVSREKKERFSLILESASTNQTSMYLCASSFWAVGQPNNSPLHFGNGTRLTVT.